The clone carrying this T cell receptor beta chain occurred a few times. No antigen is known for it. One entry per CDR3 protein results from TCRdb running MiXCR on the reads. Of 750,000 to 900,000 distinct CDR3 sequences detected, roughly 29% appear once; the ten largest clones hold around 14%. The sample is drawn from a study of T cell repertoires in cytomegalovirus infection. Across the whole study: Newly reported HLA-C-restricted and thoroughly characterized HLA-B-restricted CMV epitopes were employed. Public TCR beta signature analysis indicated the presence of both CMV infection and matching HLA type. Findings and limits, study-wide: The response measured ex vivo was dominated by TCR beta clonotypes (HLA-C-restricted and CMV-specific). Pooled public TCR beta family frequency picked out CMV carriers with the relevant HLA.

The CDR3 has 14 residues. The trim removed 5 bases at V and 5 bases at J, leaving 9 bases unmatched. Germline V lookup: CDR1 MNHEY, CDR2 SVGEGT. This material consisted of cultured CD8+ T cells from PBMCs, taken from culture after CMV antigen stimulation. The J gene is TRBJ2-7, the V gene TRBV6-2 or TRBV6-3; TRBD1 matches at 7 bases. The sequence was obtained from a human donor in good health (CMV status not recorded). Some clones in this sample may be carry-over from other donors' samples. CDR3 DNA sequence: TGTGCCAGCAGTCCCCGGACAGGTTCGAACGAGCAGTACGTC. Translating gives CASSPRTGSNEQYV.